Listed below are T cell receptor beta chains from one sample, sequenced in a study of blood T cell repertoires in COVID-19. The repertoire was sequenced with immunoSEQ multiplex PCR; TCRdb's copy has only in-frame clones and lacks some. The table includes about 250,000 clones, about 88% detected once. The specimen was PBMCs or T cells enriched from blood (not recorded which). The receptors originated from a woman between 45 and 65 years old who had been exposed to COVID-19. Both conserved end residues are part of each CDR3. The order of the fields is D gene, V gene, J gene, CDR3 DNA, CDR3 protein. D genes are given only for firm matches.

d_gene: -; v_gene: TRBV28; j_gene: TRBJ1-1; CDR3nt: TGTGCCAGCAGCCGGGGGGGACGGCTGAACACTGAAGCTTTCTTT; CDR3aa: CASSRGGRLNTEAFF
d_gene: -; v_gene: TRBV7-2; j_gene: TRBJ2-7; CDR3nt: TGTGCCAGCAGCTGGGACAACTACTACGAGCAGTACTTC; CDR3aa: CASSWDNYYEQYF
d_gene: TRBD2; v_gene: TRBV4-2; j_gene: TRBJ2-3; CDR3nt: TGTGCCAGCAGCTTTGGACTAGCGGGGGACCTCACAGATACGCAGTATTTT; CDR3aa: CASSFGLAGDLTDTQYF
d_gene: TRBD2; v_gene: TRBV5-1; j_gene: TRBJ2-6; CDR3nt: TGCGCCAGCAGAGTAGTGCCTAGCGGGGGCCGCTCTGGGGCCAACGTCCTGACTTTC; CDR3aa: CASRVVPSGGRSGANVLTF
d_gene: -; v_gene: TRBV30; j_gene: TRBJ2-3; CDR3nt: TGTGCCTGGAGAGCGTGGCAGGGGAGAACAGATACGCAGTATTTT; CDR3aa: CAWRAWQGRTDTQYF
d_gene: -; v_gene: TRBV9; j_gene: TRBJ1-1; CDR3nt: TGTGCCAGCAGCGTAGCCCACAGGGCCACTGAAGCTTTCTTT; CDR3aa: CASSVAHRATEAFF
d_gene: TRBD2; v_gene: TRBV7-2; j_gene: TRBJ2-3; CDR3nt: TGTGCCAGCAGCCCACGTGGACTAGCGGGGTCAGATACGCAGTATTTT; CDR3aa: CASSPRGLAGSDTQYF
d_gene: -; v_gene: TRBV7-2; j_gene: TRBJ2-7; CDR3nt: TGTGCCAGCAGCCCCACACCCGCCGAGCAGTACTTC; CDR3aa: CASSPTPAEQYF
d_gene: TRBD1; v_gene: TRBV5-1; j_gene: TRBJ1-6; CDR3nt: TGCGCCAGCAGCTCCACAGGGGTGAATTCACCCCTCCACTTT; CDR3aa: CASSSTGVNSPLHF
d_gene: TRBD2; v_gene: TRBV6-4; j_gene: TRBJ2-3; CDR3nt: TGTGCCAGCAGTGACTTAGGTAGCGGGGGGGGAGCAGATACGCAGTATTTT; CDR3aa: CASSDLGSGGGADTQYF